The entry below gives a single TCR beta chain sequence along with its context. The blood RNA (from unsorted whole blood) was obtained, and germline DNA was also extracted. Constant-region priming of around 500 ng total RNA yielded TCR beta cDNA. Library construction for TCR beta comprised three nested multiplex PCR rounds performed with slightly modified ARM-PCR. The two initial PCR rounds, nine to eleven cycles each, used TRBV1-TRBV30 forward and C-beta reverse primers. TCRdb reprocessed the multiplex PCR reads with MiXCR, giving one entry per CDR3 protein. The profile covers 180,000 or so distinct CDR3 sequences, with 60% appearing a single time and 70% to 80% taken by the ten largest. The sample comes from a study of tumor-infiltrating lymphocytes in primary liver carcinoma. V was pared by 5 bases and J by 6 bases, with 10 bases between. Per germline, CDR1 MNHNY and CDR2 SVGAGI (reference sequence). This CDR3 contains 12 residues.

This TCR derives from a man between 35 and 55 years old with primary liver carcinoma and hepatitis B virus infection. The chain is built from TRBV6-6 and TRBJ1-2, with D unresolved. The sequenced sample was peripheral blood. The CDR3, as DNA: TGTGCCAGCAGTAAAGGAGCGAATGGCTACACCTTC. This codes for CASSKGANGYTF.